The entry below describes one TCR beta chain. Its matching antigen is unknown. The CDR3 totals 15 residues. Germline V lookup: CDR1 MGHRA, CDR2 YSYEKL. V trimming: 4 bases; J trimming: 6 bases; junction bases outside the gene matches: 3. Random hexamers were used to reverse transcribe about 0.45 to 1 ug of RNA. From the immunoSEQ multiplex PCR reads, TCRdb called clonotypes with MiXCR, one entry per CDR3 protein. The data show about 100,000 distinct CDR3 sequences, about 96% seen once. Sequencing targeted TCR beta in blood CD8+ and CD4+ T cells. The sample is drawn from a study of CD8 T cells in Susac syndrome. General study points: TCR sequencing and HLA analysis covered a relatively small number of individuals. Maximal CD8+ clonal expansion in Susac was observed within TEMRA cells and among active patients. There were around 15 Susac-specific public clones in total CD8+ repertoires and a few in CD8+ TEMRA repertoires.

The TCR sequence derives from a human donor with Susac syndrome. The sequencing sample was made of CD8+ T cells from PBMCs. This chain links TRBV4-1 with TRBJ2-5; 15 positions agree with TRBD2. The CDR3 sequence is CASSPGTSGRKTQYF. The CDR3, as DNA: TGCGCCAGCAGCCCCGGGACTAGCGGGAGGAAGACCCAGTACTTC.